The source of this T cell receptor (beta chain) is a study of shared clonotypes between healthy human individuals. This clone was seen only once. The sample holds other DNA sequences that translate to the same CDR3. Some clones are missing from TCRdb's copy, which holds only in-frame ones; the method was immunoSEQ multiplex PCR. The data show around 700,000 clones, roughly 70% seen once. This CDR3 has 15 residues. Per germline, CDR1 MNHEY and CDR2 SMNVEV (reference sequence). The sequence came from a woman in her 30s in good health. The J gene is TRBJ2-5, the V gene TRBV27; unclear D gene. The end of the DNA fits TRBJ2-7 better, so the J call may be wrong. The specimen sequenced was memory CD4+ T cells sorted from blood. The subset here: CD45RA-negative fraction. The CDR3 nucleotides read TGTGCCAGCAGTTTATCGGTGAGGAGCTCCTACGAGCAGTACTTC. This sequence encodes CASSLSVRSSYEQYF.